Following are 14 T cell receptor beta chains from one sample sequenced in a study of cytomegalovirus exposure and HLA in healthy donors. PCR employed 60 Vbeta and 13 Jbeta primers. Profiling relied on immunoSEQ multiplex PCR, and the TCRdb table lists in-frame clones only, not all of them. This sample has approximately 140,000 clones, with approximately 85% found just once. The sample consisted of PBMCs. The receptors derive from a boy younger than 18 in good health and CMV-seronegative.

This clone was detected once. The chain links TRBV7-8 to TRBJ2-7, with D possibly being TRBD1 (6 bases). Per the germline V gene, CDR1 is SGHVS and CDR2 is FQNEAQ. This CDR3 contains 13 residues. V lost 1 base and J lost 6, with 10 bases in between. DNA for the CDR3: TGTGCCAGCAGCTTAGGTAGAGGGGGCGAGCAGTACTTC. Encoded protein: CASSLGRGGEQYF.

The V and J genes are TRBV7-3 and TRBJ1-6, with 7 bases matching TRBD1. Per germline, CDR1 SGHTA and CDR2 FQGTGA. J lost 7 bases, V lost 5 bases, and 17 bases had no gene match. The CDR3 is made up of 18 amino acids. This chain's CDR3 is CASSLLSGGRVRNSPLHF. For the CDR3, the DNA is TGTGCCAGCAGCCTCCTTTCAGGGGGGCGGGTCAGAAATTCACCCCTCCACTTT.

This clone is medium-sized by share. The rearrangement uses TRBV7-6 and TRBJ2-1; TRBD2 matches 7 bases. Germline V CDR1 and CDR2: SGHVS, FNYEAQ. The CDR3 covers 14 residues. V lost 1 base, J lost 8 bases, and 5 bases stayed unmatched. The CDR3 DNA is TGTGCCAGCAGCTTAGACGGGACTATCGATGAGCAGTTCTTC. Its translation: CASSLDGTIDEQFF. Based on the CDR3 plus reference TRBV7-6 and TRBJ2-1, the full variable domain is GAGVSQSPRYKVTKRGQDVALRCDPISGHVSLYWYRQALGQGPEFLTYFNYEAQQDKSGLPNDRFSAERPEGSISTLTIQRTEQRDSAMYRCASSLDGTIDEQFFGPGTRLTVL.

Remarks on this clone: One end of the junction varies from germline; a read error may be responsible. This sequence joins TRBV2 and TRBJ2-7, with 9 bases aligning to TRBD1. Germline CDR1 is SNHLY and CDR2 is FYNNEI. This CDR3 region has 13 residues. CDR3 residues: CASSAGTGYAQYF. CDR3 bases: TGTGCCAGCAGTGCCGGGACAGGGTACGCGCAGTACTTC.

Of note for this clone: This same CDR3 is encoded by further DNA sequences in the sample. The chain combines TRBV27 with TRBJ2-7; possible D gene TRBD1, 6 bases. Germline values: CDR1 MNHEY, CDR2 SMNVEV (reference sequence). CDR3 length: 14 amino acids. V was trimmed by 3 bases and J by 4 bases, leaving 13 bases between them. The DNA for the CDR3 is TGTGCCAGCAGTTTGAGCAGGGGATCGTACGAGCAGTACTTC. Its protein is CASSLSRGSYEQYF.

The rearrangement uses TRBV7-6 and TRBJ2-1; tentative D call: TRBD2 (5 bases). CDR3 length equals 14 residues. Between the trimmed V and J ends, which lost 1 base and 5 bases, there was a span of 9 bases. Looked up from germline, CDR1 is SGHVS and CDR2 is FNYEAQ. In DNA, the CDR3 is TGTGCCAGCAGCTTAGAGGGAGTCCACAATGAGCAGTTCTTC. It translates to CASSLEGVHNEQFF. Drawing the rest from reference TRBV7-6 and TRBJ2-1, the complete variable domain is GAGVSQSPRYKVTKRGQDVALRCDPISGHVSLYWYRQALGQGPEFLTYFNYEAQQDKSGLPNDRFSAERPEGSISTLTIQRTEQRDSAMYRCASSLEGVHNEQFFGPGTRLTVL.

The chain employs TRBV6-1 and TRBJ2-1; tentatively, D is TRBD1 (7 bases). V lost 8 bases and J lost 9, with 23 bases in between. This CDR3 is built from 15 residues. Germline V gives CDR1 MNHNS, CDR2 SASEGT. CDR3 amino acids: CASQGGVLPGAEQFF. As DNA, the CDR3 is TGTGCCAGCCAGGGGGGTGTCCTGCCGGGGGCTGAGCAGTTCTTC.

This chain links TRBV7-2 with TRBJ2-3; perhaps TRBD1 as D (6 bases). The germline V gene has CDR1 SGHTA and CDR2 FQGNSA. The germline V and J ends were trimmed by 3 bases and 3 bases, with 10 bases remaining between them. The CDR3 extends over 14 amino acids. The chain's CDR3 is CASSLSQGTDTQYF. CDR3 nucleotide sequence: TGTGCCAGCAGCTTGTCGCAGGGGACAGATACGCAGTATTTT.

This sequence joins TRBV7-2 and TRBJ1-1, with D possibly matching TRBD1 (6 bases). From germline, CDR1 is SGHTA and CDR2 FQGNSA. The length of the CDR3 is 14 residues. Trimming left V 7 bases short and J 4 bases short, with 16 bases between. Here the CDR3 reads CASITQGSGTEAFF. CDR3 in DNA: TGTGCCAGCATTACACAGGGCTCGGGCACTGAAGCTTTCTTT. The complete variable domain, with remaining parts taken from reference TRBV7-2 and TRBJ1-1, reads GAGVSQSPSNKVTEKGKDVELRCDPISGHTALYWYRQSLGQGLEFLIYFQGNSAPDKSGLPSDRFSAERTGGSVSTLTIQRTQQEDSAVYLCASITQGSGTEAFFGQGTRLTVV.

The chain recombines TRBV5-1 with TRBJ2-7, with 8 nucleotides matching TRBD2. CDR3 length: 15 residues. J gave up 0 bases and V 5 bases, and 7 bases lay outside the gene matches. Germline V gene data show CDR1 as SGHRS and CDR2 as YFSETQ. CDR3 bases: TGCGCCAGCAGGGGTGCAGCGGGGGACTCCTACGAGCAGTACTTC. This encodes CASRGAAGDSYEQYF. The entire variable domain, with the rest obtained from reference TRBV5-1 and TRBJ2-7, is as follows: KAGVTQTPRYLIKTRGQQVTLSCSPISGHRSVSWYQQTPGQGLQFLFEYFSETQRNKGNFPGRFSGRQFSNSRSEMNVSTLELGDSALYLCASRGAAGDSYEQYFGPGTRLTVT.

This clone was recorded only once. V usage is TRBV29-1 and J usage is TRBJ2-1; weak D call: TRBD2 (6 bases). Trimming shortened V by 3 bases and J by 0 bases, and 6 bases separated the two germline ends. Per the germline V gene, CDR1 is SQVTM and CDR2 is ANQGSEA. The CDR3 has 13 amino acids. CDR3 residues: CSVDGGSYNEQFF. The CDR3 nucleotides are TGCAGCGTTGACGGGGGCTCCTACAATGAGCAGTTCTTC.

This rearrangement joins TRBV9 to TRBJ2-2, with 12 bases identical to TRBD2. Trimming removed 5 bases from V and 6 bases from J; junction bases left unmatched: 5. Per germline, CDR1 SGDLS and CDR2 YYNGEE. This CDR3 has 15 residues. DNA of the CDR3: TGTGCCAGCAGTTGGACTAGCGGGATTTCCGGGGAGCTGTTTTTT. Translation: CASSWTSGISGELFF.

The chain carries TRBV11-3 and TRBJ2-2; D perhaps matches TRBD2 (5 bases). The CDR3 runs 14 residues. Trimming shortened V by 8 bases and J by 6 bases, and 16 bases separated the two germline ends. Germline V CDR1 and CDR2: SGHNT, YENEEA. CDR3 protein: CASSARGSSGELFF. The CDR3 nucleotides read TGTGCCAGCTCAGCACGAGGGAGTTCCGGGGAGCTGTTTTTT.

J is TRBJ2-5 and V is TRBV7-9; 9 bases are a match to TRBD1. TRBJ2-7 explains the end of the DNA better; the J call may be wrong. This CDR3 is 14 amino acids long. Germline loops: CDR1 SEHNR, CDR2 FQNEAQ (reference sequence). The CDR3 DNA follows: TGTGCCAGCAGCCCACGGGACAGGGTGAACGAGCAGTACTTC. Protein product: CASSPRDRVNEQYF.